Reported below is one T cell receptor (beta chain). Its antigen is unknown. Per the germline V gene, CDR1 is SNHLY and CDR2 is FYNNEI. The CDR3 is 13 amino acids. The V and J ends lost 10 bases and 4 bases respectively, with 14 bases between them. PCR was performed using 60 Vbeta and 13 Jbeta primers. Data came from immunoSEQ multiplex PCR; TCRdb stores just in-frame clones and leaves some out. This repertoire includes under 200,000 clones. The sample is drawn from a study of cytomegalovirus exposure and HLA in healthy donors. For the study at large: HLA-typed donors were the source of around 77 million unique TCRs held in an early data release.

Study-level findings and limits: Later analysis reportedly placed an Asian-associated ancestry cluster below the roughly 630-donor mean in N-insertions.

This chain links TRBV2 with TRBJ1-5, with D tentatively TRBD1 (6 bases). The receptor was derived from a young man in good health and CMV-seronegative. Sequencing was done on a sample of PBMCs. The CDR3 loop is CATRGGRNQPQHF. Here the CDR3 DNA reads TGTGCCACTAGGGGGGGGCGGAATCAGCCCCAGCATTTT.